The present T cell receptor (beta chain) was sequenced within a study of blood T cell repertoires in COVID-19. The CDR3 runs to 11 residues. V lost 8 bases to trimming and J lost 4 bases, with 5 bases between them. Germline V CDR1 and CDR2: MDHEN, SYDVKM. Measured with immunoSEQ multiplex PCR; TCRdb has only the in-frame clones, and not every one. The sample consists of over 150,000 clones, about 90% of them appearing once. The chain employs TRBV28 and TRBJ1-4; D is ambiguous. This receptor was taken from a man aged 50-59 years with acute or convalescent COVID-19. The source material was peripheral blood. The CDR3 DNA sequence: TGTGCCAGCCAGAATAATGAAAAACTGTTTTTT. Its protein is CASQNNEKLFF. Based on the CDR3 plus reference TRBV28 and TRBJ1-4, the full variable domain is DVKVTQSSRYLVKRTGEKVFLECVQDMDHENMFWYRQDPGLGLRLIYFSYDVKMKEKGDIPEGYSVSREKKERFSLILESASTNQTSMYLCASQNNEKLFFGSGTQLSVL.